This TCR beta chain was captured in a study of OX40 agonist ivuxolimab in advanced cancers. The ends were cut back, 0 bases at V and 4 bases at J, with 10 bases in the middle. Germline V gene data show CDR1 as PRHDT and CDR2 as FYEKMQ (reference sequence). The CDR3 has 15 amino acids. The protocol was immunoSEQ multiplex PCR, while the TCRdb copy is restricted to in-frame clones and leaves out a portion. The table records tens of thousands of clones, 80% to 90% of them present only once. The source of this sequence is an adult with an advanced solid tumor such as melanoma, head and neck, liver or kidney cancer. Here the sequenced sample was CD4+ or CD8+ T cells sorted from blood, taken in a trial of the OX40 agonist ivuxolimab. This chain links TRBV13 with TRBJ2-1; D not certain. The CDR3 DNA is TGTGCCAGCAGCTTAGGGAGTATGCCTTACAATGAGCAGTTCTTC. This codes for CASSLGSMPYNEQFF.